This TCR beta chain was documented in a study of shared clonotypes between healthy human individuals. Study-wide points: The four-donor shared clonotypes exceeded non-shared clonotypes in generation probability, with non-shared ones scoring lower.

Germline lookup yields CDR1 SGHNT and CDR2 YYREEE (reference sequence). V was pared by 0 bases and J by 3 bases, with 4 bases between. This CDR3 spans 13 amino acids. Of note for this clone: Its antigen is not identified. Other DNA sequences in this sample translate to the same CDR3.

Only in-frame clones appear in the TCRdb table, and some are missing; sequencing was by immunoSEQ multiplex PCR. Among fewer than 1.8 million clones listed, approximately 98.5% were seen once. The sequenced sample consisted of naive CD4+ T cells sorted from blood. Documented subset: CD45RA+ positively selected. This TCR was sampled from a man aged 25 to 40 in good health. The chain uses TRBV5-4 and TRBJ1-5; D gene unclear. CDR3 region: CASSLGPNQPQHF. In DNA form, the CDR3 reads TGTGCCAGCAGCTTGGGACCCAATCAGCCCCAGCATTTT.